The rows below give T cell receptor beta chains drawn from one sample of a study of T cells after yellow fever vaccination. MiXCR, applied by TCRdb to the 5' RACE reads, yields one record per CDR3 protein. The sample shows over 250,000 distinct CDR3 sequences, around 4.9% of them seen only once. This specimen was CD4+ T cells sorted from PBMCs, taken on the day of the yellow fever booster vaccination. The source of these receptors is a man between 18 and 35 years old who received the YFV17D yellow fever vaccine. Each CDR3 is given with its conserved first and last residue. The order of the fields is V gene, CDR3 length, clone size, CDR3 protein. Rows give clone size only sometimes, using once, few, many, or a class for an expanded clone.

>TRBV20-1|13|.
CSATGGGVNEQFF
>TRBV5-6|16|few
CASSLGPTSSGNTIYF
>TRBV14|13|few
CASSQAGSGIQYF
>TRBV4-1|15|.
CASSQAGTGWETQYF
>TRBV19|15|few
CASSRDGISGNTIYF
>TRBV12-3/TRBV12-4|17|few
CASRGIAGGFLSHEQFF
>TRBV4-3|15|many
CASSLQTGMNTEAFF
>TRBV9|15|many
CASSVRTGNTGELFF
>TRBV7-8|15|.
CASSLSRYPLDTQYF
>TRBV6-5|17|.
CASSYRLRQAQSYGYTF
>TRBV6-5|11|many
CASSSWDTQYF
>TRBV12-3/TRBV12-4|16|few
CASSLDGQKIQETQYF
>TRBV20-1|13|.
CSASTDAIYGYTF
>TRBV6-5|16|few
CASSYSAQGPGNTIYF
>TRBV5-1|15|many
CASSSRDRGQETQYF
>TRBV6-5|13|many
CASSRQGTVEAFF
>TRBV10-3|16|many
CAISERTSGADNEQFF
>TRBV6-6|13|.
CASTWDSLYEQYF
>TRBV5-4|17|few
CASSAGTLSSGANVLTF
>TRBV20-1|13|many
CSAKRGRQETQYF
>TRBV4-2|14|.
CASSQRTKYNEQFF
>TRBV12-3/TRBV12-4|17|many
CASSSVRTGGMNTEAFF
>TRBV25-1|13|.
CASSELWGQPQHF
>TRBV7-2|16|many
CASSLTSGAGTDTQYF
>TRBV15|16|few
CATSRVSWAGTGELFF
>TRBV6-2/TRBV6-3|14|few
CASSRPSRVQPQHF
>TRBV7-7|15|few
CASSPGRTPTDTQYF
>TRBV28|13|many
CASSPSPNSPLHF
>TRBV4-1|14|many
CASSRTQGNQPQHF
>TRBV5-4|16|many
CASSLARDSQVNEQYF
>TRBV9|14|.
CASSETSGVATQYF
>TRBV20-1|14|many
CSAPSGGASDTQYF
>TRBV21-1|19|few
CASSRRAPGNRTSTDTQYF
>TRBV5-1|18|many
CASSLVLGGSSSGAEAFF
>TRBV3-1|16|few
CASSGRASGSTDTQYF
>TRBV7-3|14|.
CASSLGLNNSPLHF
>TRBV18|14|many
CASSPPPSGNEQFF
>TRBV5-1|15|few
CASSFGLASQETQYF
>TRBV10-3|14|few
CAIRGQISGNTIYF
>TRBV7-9|11|.
CASGFQETQYF
>TRBV27|13|.
CASSPRTRETQYF